This T cell receptor beta chain was profiled in a study of cytomegalovirus exposure and HLA in healthy donors. The CDR3 extends over 16 amino acids. Germline CDR1 SGHTS, CDR2 YDEGEE. V was trimmed by 4 bases and J by 3 bases, leaving 17 bases between them. The PCR was carried out with 60 Vbeta primers and 13 Jbeta primers. TCRdb's copy holds only in-frame clones and misses some; the assay was immunoSEQ multiplex PCR. The data contain under 150,000 clones, around 82% of them singletons. This sequence originates from a man in his fifties or sixties in good health and CMV-seronegative. The chain combines TRBV5-8 with TRBJ1-5; D is unresolved. Sequenced input: PBMCs. The CDR3 protein is CASSRSTYLPNQPQHF. For the CDR3, the DNA is TGTGCCAGCAGCCGAAGTACATACCTTCCCAATCAGCCCCAGCATTTT.